This section outlines one T cell receptor beta chain sequence together with its context. The target antigen is unknown. The same CDR3 also results from other DNA sequences found in this sample. TCRB transcripts that were expressed got sequenced, as all of the isolated RNA had been reverse transcribed. This table comes from immunoSEQ multiplex PCR, and its TCRdb copy is limited to in-frame clones, with some not included. The sample yields some 660,000 clones, 11% to 15% seen once. The data were taken from a study of beta chain features in type 1 diabetes. Study summary: Healthy donors resembled patients in age, gender and cell yields. Across the samples, 90 million to 120 million sorted cells were examined in total.

Germline CDR1 is SEHNR and CDR2 is FQNEAQ (reference sequence). V lost 4 bases and J 1 base, leaving 7 bases between the germline ends. The CDR3 has 13 amino acids. Blood was drawn once from each donor into heparinised tubes. The draws averaged about 0.12 L. Points from the study as a whole: When Type 1 diabetes patients were examined, their TCRB CDR3s proved moderately but significantly shorter in all four CD4+ subsets.

The receptor comes from a man younger than 35 with type 1 diabetes. This sequence joins TRBV7-9 and TRBJ2-5; a weak D match, TRBD2 (5 bases). Input material: naive CD4+ T cells from blood. CDR3 DNA sequence: TGTGCCAGCAGCTCCCGGGGCCAAGAGACCCAGTACTTC. This translates into CASSSRGQETQYF.